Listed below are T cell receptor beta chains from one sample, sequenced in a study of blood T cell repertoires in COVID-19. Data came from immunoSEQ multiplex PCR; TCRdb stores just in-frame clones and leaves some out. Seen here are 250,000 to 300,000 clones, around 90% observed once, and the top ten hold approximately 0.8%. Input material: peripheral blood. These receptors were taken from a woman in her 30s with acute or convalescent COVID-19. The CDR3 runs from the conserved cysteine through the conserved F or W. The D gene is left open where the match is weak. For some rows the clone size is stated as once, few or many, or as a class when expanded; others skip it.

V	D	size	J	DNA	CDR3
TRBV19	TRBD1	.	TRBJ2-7	TGTGCCAGTAGCAAACAGGGGTACGAGCAGTACTTC	CASSKQGYEQYF
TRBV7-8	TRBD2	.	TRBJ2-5	TGTGCCAGCAGCGCCCGGGCCCTAGCGGGATCAGAGACCCAGTACTTC	CASSARALAGSETQYF
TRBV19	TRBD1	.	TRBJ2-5	TGTGCCAGTAGCCAGACAGGGGGCTGGGAGACCCAGTACTTC	CASSQTGGWETQYF
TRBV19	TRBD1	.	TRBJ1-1	TGTGCCAGTAGCGCCGGGACAGGGGGCACTGAAGCTTTCTTT	CASSAGTGGTEAFF
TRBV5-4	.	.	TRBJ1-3	TGTGCCAGCAGCTTAGACAGGATAGGAAACACCATATATTTT	CASSLDRIGNTIYF
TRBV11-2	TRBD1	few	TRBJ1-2	TGTGCCAGCAGCCAACAGGACAGGGATGGCTACACCTTC	CASSQQDRDGYTF
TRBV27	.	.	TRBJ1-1	TGTGCCAGCAGTTTATCGGGCAGCACTGAAGCTTTCTTT	CASSLSGSTEAFF
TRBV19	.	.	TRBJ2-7	TGTGCCAGTAGTATAGGGACAGTCGGAGGTGACGAGCAGTACTTC	CASSIGTVGGDEQYF
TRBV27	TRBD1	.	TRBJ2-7	TGTGCCAGCAGTTTCCCCGGACAGGGGGGCTCCTACGAGCAGTACTTC	CASSFPGQGGSYEQYF
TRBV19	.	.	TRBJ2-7	TGTGCCAGTAGTATCCAGGGTGCTAGCTCCTACGAGCAGTACTTC	CASSIQGASSYEQYF
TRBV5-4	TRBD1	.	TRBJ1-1	TGTGCCAGCAGCTTGGTAGGGGGCAAAACTGAAGCTTTCTTT	CASSLVGGKTEAFF
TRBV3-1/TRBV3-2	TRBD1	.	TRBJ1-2	TGTGCCAGCAGCCAGACAGGGGGCGGTTATGGCTACACCTTC	CASSQTGGGYGYTF
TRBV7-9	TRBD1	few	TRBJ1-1	TGTGCCAGCAGCTTAGAGACAGGGTATCCAGCTTTCTTT	CASSLETGYPAFF
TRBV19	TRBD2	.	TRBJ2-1	TGTGCCAGTAGTTGGTCTAGCGGCAGTAATGAGCAGTTCTTC	CASSWSSGSNEQFF
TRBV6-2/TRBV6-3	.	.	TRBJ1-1	TGTGCCAGCAGTTACTCGAGACAGCCCAACACTGAAGCTTTCTTT	CASSYSRQPNTEAFF
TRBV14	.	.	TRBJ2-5	TGTGCCAGCAGCGCCCAGGGAGAGACCCAGTACTTC	CASSAQGETQYF
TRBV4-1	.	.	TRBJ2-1	TGCGCCAGCAGGGCCTGGACTGCGAGGGCCAATGAGCAGTTCTTC	CASRAWTARANEQFF
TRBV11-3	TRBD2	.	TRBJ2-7	TGTGCCAGCAGCTTGGTTCTGGCGGGAGGTAACTACGAGCAGTACTTC	CASSLVLAGGNYEQYF
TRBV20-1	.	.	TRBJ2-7	TGCAGTGTCCGGACTGCCTACGAGCAGTACTTC	CSVRTAYEQYF
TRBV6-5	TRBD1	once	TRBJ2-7	TGTGCCAGCAGTAAGACAGGGGGTCCTGGCGAGCAGTACTTC	CASSKTGGPGEQYF
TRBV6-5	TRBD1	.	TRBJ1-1	TGTGCCAGCAGTTTCGTCCAGGGGGCCACTGAAGCTTTCTTT	CASSFVQGATEAFF
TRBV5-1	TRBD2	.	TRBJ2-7	TGCGCCAGCAGCGCCGGGACTAGCTGGGTCGAGCAGTACTTC	CASSAGTSWVEQYF
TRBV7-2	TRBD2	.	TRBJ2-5	TGTGCCAGCAGCGACGGACTAGCGGGAGGTGGGACCCAGTACTTC	CASSDGLAGGGTQYF
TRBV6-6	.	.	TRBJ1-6	TGTGCCAGCAGTTACGACACAGATAATTCACCCCTCCACTTT	CASSYDTDNSPLHF
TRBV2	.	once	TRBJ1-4	TGTGCCAGCCGGGGGGAGCCTAATGAAAAACTGTTTTTT	CASRGEPNEKLFF
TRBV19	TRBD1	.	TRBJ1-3	TGTGCCAGTAGACCTCGACCCGGGACAGATGGAAACACCATATATTTT	CASRPRPGTDGNTIYF
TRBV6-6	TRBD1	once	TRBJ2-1	TGTGCCAGCAGCCCGTACGGACAGGGGATTGAGCAGTTCTTC	CASSPYGQGIEQFF
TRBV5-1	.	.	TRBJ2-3	TGCGCCAGCAGAATTTGGGACACCGGCAGGGATACGCAGTATTTT	CASRIWDTGRDTQYF
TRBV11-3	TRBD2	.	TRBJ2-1	TGTGCCAGCAGCTTAGACGGACTAGCTGGGAAGTTCTTC	CASSLDGLAGKFF
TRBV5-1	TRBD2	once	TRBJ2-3	TGCGCCAGCAGCTTTAGTAGCGGGAGGGCAAGCACAGATACGCAGTATTTT	CASSFSSGRASTDTQYF
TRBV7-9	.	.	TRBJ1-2	TGTGCCAGCAGCTCCCTACAGGGTAGAGTTGATGGCTACACCTTC	CASSSLQGRVDGYTF
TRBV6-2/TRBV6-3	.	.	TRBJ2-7	TGTGCCAGCAGCCGCGACTCTGAGCGGGAGCAGTACTTC	CASSRDSEREQYF
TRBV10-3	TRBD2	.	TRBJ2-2	TGTGCCATCAGTCCCGGGACTAGCGGGGCCACCGGGGAGCTGTTTTTT	CAISPGTSGATGELFF
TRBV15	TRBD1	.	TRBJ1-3	TGTGCCACCAGCAAGGACAGGGGGCCTGGAAACACCATATATTTT	CATSKDRGPGNTIYF
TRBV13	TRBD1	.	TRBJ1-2	TGTGCCAGCAGCTTAGGCCGACAGGGGGGCTATGGCTACACCTTC	CASSLGRQGGYGYTF
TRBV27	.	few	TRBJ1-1	TGTGCCAGCAGTTTCTCCACAGCTTCTGAAGCTTTCTTT	CASSFSTASEAFF
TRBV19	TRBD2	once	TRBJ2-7	TGTGCCAGTAGTCCGGCTAGCGGAGCCTACGAGCAGTACTTC	CASSPASGAYEQYF
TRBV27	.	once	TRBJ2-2	TGTGCCAGCAGTTTATACTTGAACACCGGGGAGCTGTTTTTT	CASSLYLNTGELFF
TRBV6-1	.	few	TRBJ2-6	TGTGCCAGCAGTAAAGGGCCTTCCCGCTCTGGGGCCAACGTCCTGACTTTC	CASSKGPSRSGANVLTF
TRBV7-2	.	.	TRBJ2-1	TGTGCCAGCAGGTTAGCCCTGGCGGCCGGGAATGAGCAGTTCTTC	CASRLALAAGNEQFF
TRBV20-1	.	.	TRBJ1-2	TGCAGTGCGAGTACGGGGTCCAAGGACTATGGCTACACCTTC	CSASTGSKDYGYTF
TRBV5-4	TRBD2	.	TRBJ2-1	TGTGCCAGCAGCCTCCCCCGACTAGCGGGAGGCGATGAGCAGTTCTTC	CASSLPRLAGGDEQFF
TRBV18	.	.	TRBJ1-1	TGTGCCAGCTCACGGGGTAGGGGCGTCAACACTGAAGCTTTCTTT	CASSRGRGVNTEAFF
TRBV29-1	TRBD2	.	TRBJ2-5	TGCAGCGTTGAGCACCTAGCGGGAGGAAAGGGAACCCAGTACTTC	CSVEHLAGGKGTQYF
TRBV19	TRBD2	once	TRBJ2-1	TGTGCCAGTAGTACCCCTCGGGGGGCCTACAATGAGCAGTTCTTC	CASSTPRGAYNEQFF
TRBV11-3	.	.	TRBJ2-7	TGTGCCAGCAGCTTAGATCCCGCCTACGAGCAGTACTTC	CASSLDPAYEQYF
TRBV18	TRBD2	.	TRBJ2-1	TGTGCCAGCTCATCTAGCCTAGCGGGAACATCTGAGCAGTTCTTC	CASSSSLAGTSEQFF
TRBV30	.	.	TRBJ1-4	TGTGCCTGGAAGAACCGGGACAAAAATGAAAAACTGTTTTTT	CAWKNRDKNEKLFF
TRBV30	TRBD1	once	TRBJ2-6	TGTGCCTGGACTCGCGGACAGGGGAGGTCTGGGGCCAACGTCCTGACTTTC	CAWTRGQGRSGANVLTF
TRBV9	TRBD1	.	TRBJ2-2	TGTGCCAGCAGCGTTCTCACAGGGGCCACCGGGGAGCTGTTTTTT	CASSVLTGATGELFF
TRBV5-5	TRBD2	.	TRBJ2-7	TGTGCCAGCAGCTTGACTAGCGGGACTTACTACGAGCAGTACTTC	CASSLTSGTYYEQYF
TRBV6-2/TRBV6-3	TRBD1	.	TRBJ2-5	TGTGCCAGCAGTTACTACAGGGGTTCCCCCAAGGACCAGTACTTC	CASSYYRGSPKDQYF
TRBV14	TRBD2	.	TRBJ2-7	TGTGCCAGCAGCCGGACTAGCGGGAGTTACGAGCAGTACTTC	CASSRTSGSYEQYF
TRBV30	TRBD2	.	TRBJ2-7	TGTGCCTGGAGTGGGCTAGCGGGATCCTACGAGCAGTACTTC	CAWSGLAGSYEQYF
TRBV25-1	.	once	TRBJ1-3	TGTGCCAGCAGTGCGGACCCGGGGAACACCATATATTTT	CASSADPGNTIYF
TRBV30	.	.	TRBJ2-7	TGTGCCTGGAGTCGAGTCGCGCACTACGAGCAGTACTTC	CAWSRVAHYEQYF
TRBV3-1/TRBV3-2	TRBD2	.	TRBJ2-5	TGTGCCAGCAGCCACGGGGAGGGGACCCAGTACTTC	CASSHGEGTQYF